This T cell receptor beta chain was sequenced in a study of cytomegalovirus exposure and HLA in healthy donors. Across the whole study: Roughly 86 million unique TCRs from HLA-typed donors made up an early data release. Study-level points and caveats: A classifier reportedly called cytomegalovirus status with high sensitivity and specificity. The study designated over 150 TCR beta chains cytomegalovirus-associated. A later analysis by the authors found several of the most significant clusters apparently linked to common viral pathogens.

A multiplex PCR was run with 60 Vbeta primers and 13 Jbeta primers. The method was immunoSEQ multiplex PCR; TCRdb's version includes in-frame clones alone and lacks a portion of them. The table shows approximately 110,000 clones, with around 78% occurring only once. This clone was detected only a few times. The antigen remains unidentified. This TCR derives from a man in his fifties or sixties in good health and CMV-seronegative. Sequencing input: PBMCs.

CDR3 region: CASRGREQPNTDTQYF. The CDR3, as DNA: TGTGCCAGCAGAGGCCGGGAACAACCCAACACAGATACGCAGTATTTT. The rearrangement uses TRBV7-9 and TRBJ2-3; tentative D call: TRBD2 (5 bases). Between the trimmed V and J ends, which lost 6 bases and 2 bases, there was a span of 18 bases. The germline gives CDR1 SEHNR, CDR2 FQNEAQ (reference sequence). The CDR3 is 16 residues long.